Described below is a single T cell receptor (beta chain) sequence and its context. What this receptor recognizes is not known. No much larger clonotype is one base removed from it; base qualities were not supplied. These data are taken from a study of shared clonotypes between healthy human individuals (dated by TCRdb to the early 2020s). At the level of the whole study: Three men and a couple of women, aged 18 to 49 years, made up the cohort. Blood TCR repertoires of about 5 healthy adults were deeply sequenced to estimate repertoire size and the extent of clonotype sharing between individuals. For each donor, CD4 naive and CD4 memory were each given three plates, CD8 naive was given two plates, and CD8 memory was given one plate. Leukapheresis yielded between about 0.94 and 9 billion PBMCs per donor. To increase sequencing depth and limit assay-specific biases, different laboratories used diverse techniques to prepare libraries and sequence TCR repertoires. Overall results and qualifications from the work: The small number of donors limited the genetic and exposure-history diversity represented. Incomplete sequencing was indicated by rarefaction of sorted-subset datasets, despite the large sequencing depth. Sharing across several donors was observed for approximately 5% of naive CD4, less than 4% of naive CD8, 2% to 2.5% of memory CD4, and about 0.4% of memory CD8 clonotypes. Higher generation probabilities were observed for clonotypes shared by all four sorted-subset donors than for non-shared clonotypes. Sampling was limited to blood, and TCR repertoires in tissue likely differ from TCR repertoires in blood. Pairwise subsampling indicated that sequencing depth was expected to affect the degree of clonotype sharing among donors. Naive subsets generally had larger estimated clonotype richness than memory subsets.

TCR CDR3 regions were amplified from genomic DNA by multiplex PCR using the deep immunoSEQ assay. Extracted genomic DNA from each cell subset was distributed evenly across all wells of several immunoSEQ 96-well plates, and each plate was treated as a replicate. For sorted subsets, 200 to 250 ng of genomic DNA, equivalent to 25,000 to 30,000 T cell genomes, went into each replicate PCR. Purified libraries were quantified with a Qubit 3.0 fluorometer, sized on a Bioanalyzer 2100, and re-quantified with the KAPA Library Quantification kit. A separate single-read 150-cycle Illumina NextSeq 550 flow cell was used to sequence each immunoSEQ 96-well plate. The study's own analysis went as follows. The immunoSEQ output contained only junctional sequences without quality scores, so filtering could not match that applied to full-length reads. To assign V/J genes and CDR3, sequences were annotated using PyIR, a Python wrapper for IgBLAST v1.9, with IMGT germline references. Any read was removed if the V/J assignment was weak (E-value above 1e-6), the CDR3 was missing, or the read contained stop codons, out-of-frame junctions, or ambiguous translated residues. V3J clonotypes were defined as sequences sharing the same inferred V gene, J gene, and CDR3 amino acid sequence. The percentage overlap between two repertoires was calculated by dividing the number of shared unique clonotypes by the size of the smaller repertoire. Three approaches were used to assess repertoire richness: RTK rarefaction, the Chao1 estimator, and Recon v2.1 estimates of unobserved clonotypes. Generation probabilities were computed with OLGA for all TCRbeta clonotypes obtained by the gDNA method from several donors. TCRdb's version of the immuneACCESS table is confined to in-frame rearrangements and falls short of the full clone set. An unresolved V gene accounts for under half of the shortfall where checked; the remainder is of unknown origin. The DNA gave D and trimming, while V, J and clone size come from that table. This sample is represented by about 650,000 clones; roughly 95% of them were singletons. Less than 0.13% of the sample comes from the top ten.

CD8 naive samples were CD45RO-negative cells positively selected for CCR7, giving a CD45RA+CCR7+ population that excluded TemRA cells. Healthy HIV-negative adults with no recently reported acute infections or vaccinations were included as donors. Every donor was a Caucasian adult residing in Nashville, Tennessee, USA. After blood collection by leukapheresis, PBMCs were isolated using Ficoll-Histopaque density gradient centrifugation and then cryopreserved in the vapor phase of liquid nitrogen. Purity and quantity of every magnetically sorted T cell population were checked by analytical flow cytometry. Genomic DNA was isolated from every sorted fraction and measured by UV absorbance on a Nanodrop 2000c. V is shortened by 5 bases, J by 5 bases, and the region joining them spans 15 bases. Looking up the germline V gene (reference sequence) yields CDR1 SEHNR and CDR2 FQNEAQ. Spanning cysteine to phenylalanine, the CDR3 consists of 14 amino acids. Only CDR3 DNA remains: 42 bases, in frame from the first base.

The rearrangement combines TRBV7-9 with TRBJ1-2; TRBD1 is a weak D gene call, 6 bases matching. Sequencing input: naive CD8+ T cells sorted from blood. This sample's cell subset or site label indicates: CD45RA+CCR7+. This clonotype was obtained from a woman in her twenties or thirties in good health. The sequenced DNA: TGTGCCAGCAGCGAGAGTCAAGGACAGTATGGCTACACCTTC. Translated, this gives CASSESQGQYGYTF.